The TCR beta chain under discussion was sequenced for a study of blood T cells in healthy people across ages. The V and J ends lost 2 bases and 7 bases respectively, with 8 bases between them. Germline-derived CDR1 and CDR2 are SGHTA and FQGNSA. CDR3 length: 12 residues. A remark on this clonotype: Its antigen is unknown.

Study-wide points: Comparison with aged donors showed that long-lived donors had more naive CD4+ cells and higher diversity. Observed TCR beta diversity showed a strong correlation with the percentage of naive T cells as measured by flow cytometry.

Using a J-beta primer mix together with a sample-barcoded 5' primer, a second PCR was run for roughly 6 to 12 cycles. Every single cDNA molecule received a tag from a template-switch adaptor with 12 random nucleotides. TCRdb redid the calling of the 5' RACE reads with MiXCR, one entry per CDR3 protein. This sample has 700,000 to 950,000 distinct CDR3 sequences; 58% occur once, and the top ten carry about 20%. Sequences were obtained from blood. The sequence was collected from a man in his thirties or forties in good health. The chain employs TRBV7-2 and TRBJ1-1; no firm D call. In DNA, the CDR3 is TGTGCCAGCAGCTTAATAATAGGTGAAGCTTTCTTT. It codes for CASSLIIGEAFF.